The present entry profiles one TCR beta chain with its context. A read error may produce the germline difference seen at one junction end. This sample was taken from a study of blood T cell repertoires in COVID-19. Study overall: From the United States, Italy and Spain came samples of acute and convalescent COVID-19. Sources were T cells, B-cell-depleted T cells, or PBMCs; the material itself was cDNA or gDNA.

The authors' processing: Estimation of nucleated cell counts was performed using reference gene primer amplification. Only in-frame clones appear in the TCRdb table, and some are missing; sequencing was by immunoSEQ multiplex PCR. D and trimming come from the DNA, and the V and J calls and clone size come from that table. Of hundreds of thousands of clones in the sample, roughly nine tenths were seen once. This CDR3 is 15 amino acids long. Looked up from germline, CDR1 is PRHDT and CDR2 is FYEKMQ (reference sequence). This receptor was obtained from a woman aged 50 to 60 with acute or convalescent COVID-19. The V call is TRBV13, the J call TRBJ1-2, with a weak D call TRBD1 (6 bases). Sequenced material: peripheral blood. This CDR3 is CASSLGGRINYGYTF. CDR3 DNA: TGTGCCAGCAGCCTAGGGGGGAGGATAAACTATGGCTACACCTTC.